Given below is one TCR beta chain in context. At one of its ends the junction is not consistent with the germline gene, which may arise from a read error. Noted time point: blood 4 weeks post-SBRT, at nephrectomy. As to treatment: 15 Gy SBRT to primary tumor, nephrectomy 4 weeks later. Nephrectomy followed 15 Gy stereotactic body radiation by 4 weeks. This renal cell carcinoma was of the clear cell type. Sequencing used immunoSEQ multiplex PCR; TCRdb keeps in-frame clones, though not all of them. Of approximately 170,000 clones listed, 88% are singletons. This CDR3 comprises 12 residues. Germline CDR1 and CDR2: SGHRS and YFSETQ. The source of the sample is a study of radiation and T cells in renal cell carcinoma.

The clonotype was recovered from a woman aged 50 to 65 with renal cell carcinoma. J is TRBJ2-1 and V is TRBV5-1; D is undetermined. Material: blood, obtained from a patient whose treatment included radiotherapy and nephrectomy. Written as DNA, the CDR3 is TGCGCTAGCAGCTTGGTTCCGGGCGAGCAGTTCTTC. Translating gives CASSLVPGEQFF.